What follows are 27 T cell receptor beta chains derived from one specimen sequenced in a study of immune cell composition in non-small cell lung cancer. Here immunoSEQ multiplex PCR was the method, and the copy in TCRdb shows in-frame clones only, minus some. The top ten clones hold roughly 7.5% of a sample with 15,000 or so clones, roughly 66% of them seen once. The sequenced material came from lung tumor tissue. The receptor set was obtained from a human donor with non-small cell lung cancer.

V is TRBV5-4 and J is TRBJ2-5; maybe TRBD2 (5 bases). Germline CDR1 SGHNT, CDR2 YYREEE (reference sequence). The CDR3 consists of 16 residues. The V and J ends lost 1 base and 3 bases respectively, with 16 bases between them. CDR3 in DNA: TGTGCCAGCAGCTTGCCCACTAGTAGGGCAAAAGAGACCCAGTACTTC. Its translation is CASSLPTSRAKETQYF.

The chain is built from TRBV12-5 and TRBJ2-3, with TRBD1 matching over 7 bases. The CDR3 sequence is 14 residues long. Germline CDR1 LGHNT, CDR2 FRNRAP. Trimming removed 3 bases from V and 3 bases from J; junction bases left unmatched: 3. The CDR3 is CASGFNRGTDTQYF. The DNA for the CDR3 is TGTGCTAGTGGTTTTAACAGGGGAACAGATACGCAGTATTTT.

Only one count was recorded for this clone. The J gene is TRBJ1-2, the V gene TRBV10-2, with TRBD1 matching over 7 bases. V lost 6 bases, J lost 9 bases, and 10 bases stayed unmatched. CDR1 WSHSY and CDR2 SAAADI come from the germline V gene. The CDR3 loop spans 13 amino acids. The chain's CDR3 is CASSLNRGRSYTF. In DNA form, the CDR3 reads TGCGCCAGCAGCCTTAACAGGGGTAGGAGCTACACCTTC.

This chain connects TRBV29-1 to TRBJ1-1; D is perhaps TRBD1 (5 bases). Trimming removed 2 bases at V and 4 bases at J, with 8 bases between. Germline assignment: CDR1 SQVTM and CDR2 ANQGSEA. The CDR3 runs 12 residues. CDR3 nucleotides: TGCAGCGTTGAACAGGGTATCACTGAAGCTTTCTTT. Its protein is CSVEQGITEAFF. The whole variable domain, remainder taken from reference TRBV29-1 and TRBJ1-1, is SAVISQKPSRDICQRGTSLTIQCQVDSQVTMMFWYRQQPGQSLTLIATANQGSEATYESGFVIDKFPISRPNLTFSTLTVSNMSPEDSSIYLCSVEQGITEAFFGQGTRLTVV.

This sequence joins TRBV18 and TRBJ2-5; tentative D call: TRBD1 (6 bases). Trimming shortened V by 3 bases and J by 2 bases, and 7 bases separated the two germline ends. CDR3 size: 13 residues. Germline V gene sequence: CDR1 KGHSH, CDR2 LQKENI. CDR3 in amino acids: CASSPGQQETQYF. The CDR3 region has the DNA TGTGCCAGCTCACCCGGACAGCAAGAGACCCAGTACTTC.

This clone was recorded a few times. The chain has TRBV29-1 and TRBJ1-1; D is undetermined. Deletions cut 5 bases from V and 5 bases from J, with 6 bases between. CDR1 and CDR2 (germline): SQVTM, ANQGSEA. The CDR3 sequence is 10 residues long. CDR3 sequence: CSVQRTEAFF. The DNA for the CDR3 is TGCAGCGTTCAGAGGACTGAAGCTTTCTTT.

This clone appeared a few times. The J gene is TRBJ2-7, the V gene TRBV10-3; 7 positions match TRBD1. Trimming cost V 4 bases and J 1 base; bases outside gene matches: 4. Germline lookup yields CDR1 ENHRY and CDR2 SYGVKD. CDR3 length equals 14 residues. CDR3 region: CAISGGQISYEQYF. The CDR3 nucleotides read TGTGCCATCAGTGGGGGACAGATTTCCTACGAGCAGTACTTC.

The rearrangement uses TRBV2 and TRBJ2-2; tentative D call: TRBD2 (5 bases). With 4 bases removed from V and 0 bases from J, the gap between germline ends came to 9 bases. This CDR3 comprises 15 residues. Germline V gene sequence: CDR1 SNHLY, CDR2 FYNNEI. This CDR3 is CASSGSGSNTGELFF. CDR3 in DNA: TGTGCCAGCAGTGGGAGCGGCTCGAACACCGGGGAGCTGTTTTTT.

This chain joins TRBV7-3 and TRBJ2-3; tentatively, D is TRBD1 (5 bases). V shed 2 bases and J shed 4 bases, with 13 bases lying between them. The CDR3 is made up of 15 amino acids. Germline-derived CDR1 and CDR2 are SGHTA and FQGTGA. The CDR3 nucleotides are TGTGCCAGCAGCTTAGAAGCAGGGCGAGCAGATACGCAGTATTTT. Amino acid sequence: CASSLEAGRADTQYF. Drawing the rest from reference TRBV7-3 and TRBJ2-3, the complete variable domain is GAGVSQTPSNKVTEKGKYVELRCDPISGHTALYWYRQSLGQGPEFLIYFQGTGAADDSGLPNDRFFAVRPEGSVSTLKIQRTERGDSAVYLCASSLEAGRADTQYFGPGTRLTVL.

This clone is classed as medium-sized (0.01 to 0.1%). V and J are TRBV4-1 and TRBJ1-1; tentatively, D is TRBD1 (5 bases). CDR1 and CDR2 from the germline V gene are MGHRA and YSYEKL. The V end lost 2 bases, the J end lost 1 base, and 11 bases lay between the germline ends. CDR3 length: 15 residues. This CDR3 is CASSQTTTGNTEAFF. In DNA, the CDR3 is TGCGCCAGCAGCCAAACGACCACAGGGAACACTGAAGCTTTCTTT.

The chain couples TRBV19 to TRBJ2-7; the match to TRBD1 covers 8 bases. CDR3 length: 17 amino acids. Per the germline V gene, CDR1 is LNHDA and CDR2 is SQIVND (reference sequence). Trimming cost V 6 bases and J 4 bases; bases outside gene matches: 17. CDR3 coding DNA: TGTGCCAGTAGAAAAAAATTTGGGACAGGAGGATTGTACGAGCAGTACTTC. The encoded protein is CASRKKFGTGGLYEQYF.

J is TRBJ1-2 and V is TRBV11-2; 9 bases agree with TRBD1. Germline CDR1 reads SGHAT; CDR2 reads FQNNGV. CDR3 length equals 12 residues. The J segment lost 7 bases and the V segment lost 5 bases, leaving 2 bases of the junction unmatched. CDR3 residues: CASSRTGAGYTF. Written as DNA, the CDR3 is TGTGCCAGCAGCAGGACAGGGGCTGGCTACACCTTC.

The DNA for the CDR3 is TGTGCCAGCAGCCCGACAGAAGGCTATGGCTACACCTTC. As protein: CASSPTEGYGYTF. The chain carries TRBV9 and TRBJ1-2; perhaps TRBD1 as D (5 bases). Trimming removed 4 bases at V and 4 bases at J, with 11 bases between. Per germline, CDR1 SGDLS and CDR2 YYNGEE. The CDR3 covers 13 residues.

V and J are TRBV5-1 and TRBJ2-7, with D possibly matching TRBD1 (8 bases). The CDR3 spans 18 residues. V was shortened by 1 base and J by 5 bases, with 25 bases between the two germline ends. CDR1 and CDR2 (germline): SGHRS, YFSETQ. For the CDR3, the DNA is TGCGCCAGCAGCTTGAAACAGGGGGGGACCCTTTACACCGACGAGCAGTACTTC. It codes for CASSLKQGGTLYTDEQYF.

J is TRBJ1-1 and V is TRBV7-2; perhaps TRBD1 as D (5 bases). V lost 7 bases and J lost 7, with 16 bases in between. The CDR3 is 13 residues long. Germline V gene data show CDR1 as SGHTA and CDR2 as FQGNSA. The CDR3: CASMKGRGLEAFF. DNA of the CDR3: TGTGCCAGCATGAAAGGGCGGGGACTTGAAGCTTTCTTT.

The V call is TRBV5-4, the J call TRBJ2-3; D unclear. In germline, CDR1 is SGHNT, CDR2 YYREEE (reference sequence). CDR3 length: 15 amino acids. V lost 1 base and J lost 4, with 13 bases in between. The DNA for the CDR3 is TGTGCCAGCAGCTTGACCCCACTAACGGCAGATACGCAGTATTTT. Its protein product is CASSLTPLTADTQYF.

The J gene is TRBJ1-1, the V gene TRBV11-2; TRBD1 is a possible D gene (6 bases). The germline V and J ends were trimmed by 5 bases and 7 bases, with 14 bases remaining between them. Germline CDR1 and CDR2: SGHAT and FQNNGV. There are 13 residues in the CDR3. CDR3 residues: CASSLDRHGEAFF. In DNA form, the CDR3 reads TGTGCCAGCAGCCTCGACAGGCACGGTGAAGCTTTCTTT.

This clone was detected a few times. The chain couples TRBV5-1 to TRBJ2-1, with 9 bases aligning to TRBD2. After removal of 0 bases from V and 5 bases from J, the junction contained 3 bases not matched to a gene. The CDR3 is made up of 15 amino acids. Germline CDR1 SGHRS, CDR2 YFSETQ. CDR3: CASSLGSGGDNEQFF. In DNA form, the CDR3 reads TGCGCCAGCAGCTTGGGTAGCGGGGGAGACAATGAGCAGTTCTTC. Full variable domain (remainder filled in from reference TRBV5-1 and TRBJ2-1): KAGVTQTPRYLIKTRGQQVTLSCSPISGHRSVSWYQQTPGQGLQFLFEYFSETQRNKGNFPGRFSGRQFSNSRSEMNVSTLELGDSALYLCASSLGSGGDNEQFFGPGTRLTVL.

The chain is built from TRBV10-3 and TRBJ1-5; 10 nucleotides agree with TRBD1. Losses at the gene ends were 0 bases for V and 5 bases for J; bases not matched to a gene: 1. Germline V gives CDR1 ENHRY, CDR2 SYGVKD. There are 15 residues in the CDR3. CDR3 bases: TGTGCCATCAGTGAGTCGGGACAGGGGTATCAGCCCCAGCATTTT. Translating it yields CAISESGQGYQPQHF.

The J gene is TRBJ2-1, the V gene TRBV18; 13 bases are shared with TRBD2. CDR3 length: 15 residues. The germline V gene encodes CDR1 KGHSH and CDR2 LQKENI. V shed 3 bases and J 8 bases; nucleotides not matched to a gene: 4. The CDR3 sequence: CASSPTSGGAYEQFF. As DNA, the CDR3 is TGTGCCAGCTCACCTACTAGCGGGGGGGCTTATGAGCAGTTCTTC.

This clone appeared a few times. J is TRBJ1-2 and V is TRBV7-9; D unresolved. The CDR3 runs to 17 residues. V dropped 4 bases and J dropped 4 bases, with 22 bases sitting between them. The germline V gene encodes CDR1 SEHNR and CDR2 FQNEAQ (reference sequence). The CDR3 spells CASSSAGRPYEPYGYTF. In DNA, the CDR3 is TGTGCCAGCAGCTCAGCGGGCAGGCCATACGAACCCTATGGCTACACCTTC. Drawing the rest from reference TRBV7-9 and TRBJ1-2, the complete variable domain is DTGVSQNPRHKITKRGQNVTFRCDPISEHNRLYWYRQTLGQGPEFLTYFQNEAQLEKSRLLSDRFSAERPKGSFSTLEIQRTEQGDSAMYLCASSSAGRPYEPYGYTFGSGTRLTVV.

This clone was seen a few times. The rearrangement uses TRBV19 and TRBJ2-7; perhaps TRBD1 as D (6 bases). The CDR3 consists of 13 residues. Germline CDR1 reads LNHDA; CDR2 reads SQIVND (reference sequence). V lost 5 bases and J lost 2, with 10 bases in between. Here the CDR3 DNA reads TGTGCCAGTAGTCGGACAGAGGCCTACGAGCAGTACTTC. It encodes CASSRTEAYEQYF.

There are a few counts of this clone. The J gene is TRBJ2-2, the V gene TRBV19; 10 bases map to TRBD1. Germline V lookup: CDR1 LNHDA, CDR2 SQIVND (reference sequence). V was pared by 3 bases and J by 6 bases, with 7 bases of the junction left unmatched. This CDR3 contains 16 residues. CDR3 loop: CASSIFPDRGSGELFF. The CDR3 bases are TGTGCCAGTAGTATCTTCCCGGACAGGGGGTCCGGGGAGCTGTTTTTT. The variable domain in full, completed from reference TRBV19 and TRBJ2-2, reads DGGITQSPKYLFRKEGQNVTLSCEQNLNHDAMYWYRQDPGQGLRLIYYSQIVNDFQKGDIAEGYSVSREKKESFPLTVTSAQKNPTAFYLCASSIFPDRGSGELFFGEGSRLTVL.

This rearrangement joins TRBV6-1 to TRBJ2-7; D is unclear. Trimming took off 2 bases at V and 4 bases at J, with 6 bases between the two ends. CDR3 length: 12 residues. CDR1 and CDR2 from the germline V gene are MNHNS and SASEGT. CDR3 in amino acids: CASSEMRYEQYF. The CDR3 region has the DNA TGTGCCAGCAGTGAAATGAGATACGAGCAGTACTTC.

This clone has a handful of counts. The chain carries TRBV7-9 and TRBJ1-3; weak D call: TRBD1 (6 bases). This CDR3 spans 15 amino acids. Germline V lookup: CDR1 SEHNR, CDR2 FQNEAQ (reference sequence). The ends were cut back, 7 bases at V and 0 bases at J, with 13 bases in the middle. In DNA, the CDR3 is TGTGCCAGCACCCCTGGACAGAGCTCTGGAAACACCATATATTTT. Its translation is CASTPGQSSGNTIYF. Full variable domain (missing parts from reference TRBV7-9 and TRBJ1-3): DTGVSQNPRHKITKRGQNVTFRCDPISEHNRLYWYRQTLGQGPEFLTYFQNEAQLEKSRLLSDRFSAERPKGSFSTLEIQRTEQGDSAMYLCASTPGQSSGNTIYFGEGSWLTVV.

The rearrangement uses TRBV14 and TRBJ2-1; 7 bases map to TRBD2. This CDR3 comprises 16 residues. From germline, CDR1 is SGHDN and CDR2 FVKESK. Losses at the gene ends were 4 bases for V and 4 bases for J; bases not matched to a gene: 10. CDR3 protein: CASSLAGVPVYNEQFF. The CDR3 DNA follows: TGTGCCAGCAGCCTAGCGGGCGTACCGGTATACAATGAGCAGTTCTTC.

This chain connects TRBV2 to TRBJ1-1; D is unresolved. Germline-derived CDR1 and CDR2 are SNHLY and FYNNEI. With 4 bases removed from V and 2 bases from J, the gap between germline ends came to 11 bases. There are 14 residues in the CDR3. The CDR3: CASSVGRENTEAFF. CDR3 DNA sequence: TGTGCCAGCAGTGTGGGCCGTGAAAACACTGAAGCTTTCTTT.